Listed below are T cell receptor beta chains from one sample, sequenced in a study of identical twins. TCRdb called the 5' RACE reads again in MiXCR, with one record for every CDR3 protein. The data contain around 340,000 distinct CDR3 sequences, approximately 10% of them singletons. The sequenced material came from naive T cells sorted from blood. These receptors all stem from a woman in her 50s in good health. Each CDR3 is given with its conserved first and last residue. A D gene is named only where the DNA matches it firmly. Clone size is shown for a subset of rows, as once, few, many or a class of expanded clone.

many	TRBV7-9	NA	TRBJ1-3	TGTGCCAGCAGCTTAGCGCAAGGTTCGACTCGAGGGGGAAACACCATATATTTT	CASSLAQGSTRGGNTIYF
few	TRBV5-1	NA	TRBJ2-3	TGCGCCAGCAGCTATGAGGATAGCAGCGGATCTAGCACAGATACGCAGTATTTT	CASSYEDSSGSSTDTQYF
few	TRBV7-3	NA	TRBJ2-1	TGTGCCAGCAGCTTTTCAGGGAACAATGAGCAGTTCTTC	CASSFSGNNEQFF
NA	TRBV18	NA	TRBJ1-1	TGTGCCAGCTCCGCTACTCAAGGGACCCTAAACACTGAAGCTTTCTTT	CASSATQGTLNTEAFF
few	TRBV4-1	NA	TRBJ1-5	TGCGCCAGCAGCCAACAGGGTTTAAGCAATCAGCCCCAGCATTTT	CASSQQGLSNQPQHF
many	TRBV16	NA	TRBJ1-2	TGTGCCAGCAGCCCTTCCAATACCTACTATGGCTACACCTTC	CASSPSNTYYGYTF
many	TRBV9	NA	TRBJ2-1	TGTGCCAGCACTGGTGGGATTGAGCAGTTCTTC	CASTGGIEQFF
few	TRBV6-2/TRBV6-3	NA	TRBJ2-1	TGTGCCAGCAGTTACGTGCCGCTAGGCCCCGGCTCCTACAATGAGCAGTTCTTC	CASSYVPLGPGSYNEQFF
NA	TRBV12-3/TRBV12-4	NA	TRBJ1-1	TGTGCCAGCAGCCAAGGGAAGTATCTGAACACTGAAGCTTTCTTT	CASSQGKYLNTEAFF
many	TRBV20-1	NA	TRBJ2-5	TGCAGTGCCTTCACGGGTAGACCCCGCCGGGGAGAGACCCAGTACTTC	CSAFTGRPRRGETQYF
NA	TRBV4-1	NA	TRBJ2-3	TGCGCCAGCAGCCGCACAAGGGTAGATACGCAGTATTTT	CASSRTRVDTQYF
NA	TRBV27	NA	TRBJ2-3	TGTGCCAGCAGTTTAGTGCGGGGGCGCTTAGATACGCAGTATTTT	CASSLVRGRLDTQYF
few	TRBV24-1	TRBD2	TRBJ2-1	TGTGCCACCAGACCTACTAGCGGGACGCGGAATGAGCAGTTCTTC	CATRPTSGTRNEQFF
many	TRBV5-1	TRBD1	TRBJ2-3	TGCGCCAGCCGGACAGGTGGAATGGGCGCAGATACGCAGTATTTT	CASRTGGMGADTQYF
NA	TRBV5-1	TRBD2	TRBJ2-3	TGCGCCAGCAGCTTATCGACTAGCCCCGCGGGAGTTACGCAGTATTTT	CASSLSTSPAGVTQYF
many	TRBV4-1	NA	TRBJ2-1	TGCGCCAGCAGCCAAGATCCTGGGGACAATGAGCAGTTCTTC	CASSQDPGDNEQFF
few	TRBV7-9	NA	TRBJ2-1	TGTGCCAGCAGCCCAGGGGTCGGGAATGAGCAGTTCTTC	CASSPGVGNEQFF
NA	TRBV14	NA	TRBJ1-1	TGTGCCAGCAGACCTCTTGGGATGTCGAACACTGAAGCTTTCTTT	CASRPLGMSNTEAFF
NA	TRBV29-1	NA	TRBJ2-5	TGCAGCGCCCGACAGATGGGGGAGACCCAGTACTTC	CSARQMGETQYF
few	TRBV5-1	NA	TRBJ2-2	TGCGCCAGCAGCCGACAGGAGGCGAACACCGGGGAGCTGTTTTTT	CASSRQEANTGELFF
NA	TRBV25-1	NA	TRBJ1-3	TGTGCCGTGCTAATCCAGACAGAAGGAACCATATATTTT	CAVLIQTEGTIYF
NA	TRBV10-1	NA	TRBJ2-1	TGCGCCAGCAGTTCCACCTGGGGGGCAGGGGTCAATGAGCAGTTCTTC	CASSSTWGAGVNEQFF
NA	TRBV3-1	NA	TRBJ1-6	TGTGCCAGCAGCCAAGGGGGAGCCCTCCACTTT	CASSQGGALHF
NA	TRBV5-5	TRBD1	TRBJ1-1	TGTGCCAGCAGCTTAGGGAGGACAGGCGCCAACACTGAAGCTTTCTTT	CASSLGRTGANTEAFF
many	TRBV29-1	NA	TRBJ2-1	TGCAGCGGGGGTTTCGACAATGAGCAGTTCTTC	CSGGFDNEQFF
few	TRBV7-2	NA	TRBJ1-2	TGTGCCAGCAGCTTAGAGGCAGTGGCTAACTATGGCTACACCTTC	CASSLEAVANYGYTF
NA	TRBV30	NA	TRBJ1-6	TGTGCCTGGAGTGTAGGGCAGGGGAATTCACCCCTCCACTTT	CAWSVGQGNSPLHF
NA	TRBV19	NA	TRBJ2-2	TGTGCCAGTAGTATTCTGGGCAGCACCGGGGAGCTGTTTTTT	CASSILGSTGELFF
many	TRBV12-3/TRBV12-4	NA	TRBJ2-1	TGTGCCAGCAGAGAGAGGGGTGAGCAGTTCTTC	CASRERGEQFF
few	TRBV29-1	NA	TRBJ2-7	TGCAGCGTTGAAGTTGGAGTAAAGAATACCGGGGAGCAGTACTTC	CSVEVGVKNTGEQYF
few	TRBV2	NA	TRBJ1-2	TGTGCCAGCACTTGGACTGTTAGAGCTGGCTACACCTTC	CASTWTVRAGYTF
few	TRBV9	TRBD1	TRBJ1-5	TGTGCCAGCAGCGTAGACGCCGGGACAGGGTATCAGCCCCAGCATTTT	CASSVDAGTGYQPQHF
many	TRBV29-1	NA	TRBJ2-2	TGCAGCGTTGCGCTAACGAACACCGGGGAGCTGTTTTTT	CSVALTNTGELFF
many	TRBV11-2	NA	TRBJ2-1	TGTGCCAGCAGCTTTAGGGATGAGCAGTTCTTC	CASSFRDEQFF
NA	TRBV7-9	TRBD2	TRBJ2-1	TGTGCCAGCAGCTCCCCTAGCGGGATGGGGTACAATGAGCAGTTCTTC	CASSSPSGMGYNEQFF
few	TRBV12-3/TRBV12-4	TRBD2	TRBJ2-3	TGTGCCAGCTGGAAACGACTAGCGGGGGGGGGAGATACGCAGTATTTT	CASWKRLAGGGDTQYF
few	TRBV5-1	NA	TRBJ2-1	TGCGCCAGCAGGTACCAGGGGGGCAATGAGCAGTTCTTC	CASRYQGGNEQFF
NA	TRBV12-3/TRBV12-4	NA	TRBJ2-7	TGTGCCAGCAGTCCTTACGGGACACACTACGAGCAGTACTTC	CASSPYGTHYEQYF
NA	TRBV10-3	NA	TRBJ1-5	TGTGCCATCAGTGCCGGCTTGAAGGATCAGCCCCAGCATTTT	CAISAGLKDQPQHF
many	TRBV5-1	TRBD1	TRBJ1-2	TGCGCCAGCAGCGCGACAGGGGATGGCTACACCTTC	CASSATGDGYTF
few	TRBV4-2	TRBD1	TRBJ1-2	TGTGCCAGCAGCCCAGGACAGGGGGGGGATGGCTACACCTTC	CASSPGQGGDGYTF
NA	TRBV7-8	NA	TRBJ2-1	TGTGCCAGCAGCTCCCCCCCCCCAGGAGGGGAGGCAACGATGGATGAGCAGTTCTTC	CASSSPPPGGEATMDEQFF
NA	TRBV5-1	NA	TRBJ2-7	TGCGCCAGCAGCTTGGGGAGCGGCAGGAGCTCCTACGAGCAGTACTTC	CASSLGSGRSSYEQYF
many	TRBV7-6	NA	TRBJ2-2	TGTGCCAGCAGCCCGGGACTTCTATACACCGGGGAGCTGTTTTTT	CASSPGLLYTGELFF
NA	TRBV6-5	NA	TRBJ2-2	TGTGCCAGCAGTTACGTGGGGCCGAACACCGGGGAGCTGTTTTTT	CASSYVGPNTGELFF
many	TRBV7-3	TRBD2	TRBJ2-1	TGTGCCAGCAGCAAAGACCCCCCCGGGACTAGCGGGAGTACAGAGCAGTTCTTC	CASSKDPPGTSGSTEQFF
once	TRBV20-1	TRBD1	TRBJ2-3	TGCAGTGCGGATCCGGGACAGGGCACAGATACGCAGTATTTT	CSADPGQGTDTQYF
NA	TRBV7-9	NA	TRBJ1-4	TGTGCCAGCAGCCCCGGGCCACGGGACAATAATGAAAAACTGTTTTTT	CASSPGPRDNNEKLFF
NA	TRBV9	NA	TRBJ1-1	TGTGCCAGCAGCGCAAAGGTGGACACTGAAGCTTTCTTT	CASSAKVDTEAFF
few	TRBV20-1	TRBD2	TRBJ2-7	TGCAGTGCTAGTGGGCTAGCGGGAGGATCCTCCTACGAGCAGTACTTC	CSASGLAGGSSYEQYF